The entry below gives a single T cell receptor (beta chain) sequence along with its context. Its antigen remains unidentified. This sample is part of a study of cytomegalovirus exposure and HLA in healthy donors. Whole-study findings and limits: Later on, an analysis found that several of the most significant clusters appeared to be linked to common viral pathogens, which included parvovirus B19.

The PCR was carried out with 60 Vbeta primers and 13 Jbeta primers. Measured with immunoSEQ multiplex PCR; TCRdb has only the in-frame clones, and not every one. This table has around 71,000 clones, roughly 60% appearing once. Germline CDR1 and CDR2: SGHRS and YFSETQ. The CDR3 is made up of 16 amino acids. J gave up 2 bases and V 0 bases, and 6 bases lay outside the gene matches. This chain joins TRBV5-1 and TRBJ2-3; 7 bases are a match to TRBD2. The source material was PBMCs. This TCR was recovered from a man aged 30 to 39 in good health and CMV-seropositive. This chain's CDR3 is CASSLESGGFTDTQYF. In nucleotides, the CDR3 is TGCGCCAGCAGCTTGGAATCGGGGGGATTCACAGATACGCAGTATTTT.